The 29 T cell receptor beta chains below all came from one sample that was sequenced in a study of cytomegalovirus exposure and HLA in healthy donors. PCR was performed using 60 Vbeta and 13 Jbeta primers. Only in-frame clones appear in the TCRdb table, and some are missing; sequencing was by immunoSEQ multiplex PCR. The table has 150,000 or so clones, more than 75% seen once. Sequencing input: PBMCs. All receptors derive from a man in his forties or fifties in good health and CMV-seronegative.

CDR3 bases: TGTGCCACCCCCAGGGAAGGGTCCTACGAGCAGTACTTC. It translates to CATPREGSYEQYF. The chain links TRBV6-1 to TRBJ2-5, with D maybe TRBD1 (5 bases). The DNA end is a closer match to TRBJ2-7, so the J assignment may be wrong. Germline lookup yields CDR1 MNHNS and CDR2 SASEGT. CDR3 size: 13 residues.

V is TRBV18 and J is TRBJ1-2; 9 nucleotides agree with TRBD1. V lost 4 bases to trimming and J lost 3 bases; unmatched junction nucleotides: 3. Germline lookup yields CDR1 KGHSH and CDR2 LQKENI. There are 14 residues in the CDR3. The CDR3 DNA reads as TGTGCCAGCTCACTGGACAGGGGTCACTATGGCTACACCTTC. This gives the protein CASSLDRGHYGYTF.

The chain employs TRBV30 and TRBJ1-1; a possible D gene is TRBD1 (6 bases). Germline V gene data show CDR1 as GTSNPN and CDR2 as SVGIG (reference sequence). This CDR3 comprises 20 residues. Trimming removed 2 bases at V and 0 bases at J, with 28 bases between. For the CDR3, the DNA is TGTGCCTGGAGTTTCCGACAGATGCAGCGACTCAGGGGCATGAACACTGAAGCTTTCTTT. It is translated as CAWSFRQMQRLRGMNTEAFF.

The V and J genes are TRBV6-1 and TRBJ2-7; TRBD2 agrees at 9 bases. CDR1 and CDR2 from the germline V gene are MNHNS and SASEGT. V lost 0 bases and J lost 5; bases outside the gene matches: 14. This CDR3 region has 18 residues. CDR3 bases: TGTGCCAGCAGTGAAGCGCTGAGGAGCGGGGGGAATGACAACGAGCAGTACTTC. Its translation: CASSEALRSGGNDNEQYF.

The chain carries TRBV7-8 and TRBJ2-7, with D tentatively TRBD1 (6 bases). Looked up from germline, CDR1 is SGHVS and CDR2 is FQNEAQ. Trimming stripped 4 bases from V and 6 bases from J, with 10 bases between. The CDR3 runs to 12 residues. The CDR3 coding sequence is TGTGCCAGCAGCTCCAGGGGTATCGAGCAGTACTTC. Amino acids: CASSSRGIEQYF.

This clone was counted a single time. The rearrangement uses TRBV7-9 and TRBJ2-3; D is unclear. CDR3 length: 15 residues. CDR1 and CDR2 (germline): SEHNR, FQNEAQ (reference sequence). The V gene lost 0 bases and the J gene lost 2 bases, with 9 bases spanning the gap. CDR3 nucleotide sequence: TGTGCCAGCAGCTTAGCGTCTCTTTACACAGATACGCAGTATTTT. Protein product: CASSLASLYTDTQYF.

The chain links TRBV5-4 to TRBJ2-5; D possibly corresponds to TRBD2 (8 bases). The CDR3 is made up of 16 amino acids. CDR1 and CDR2 from the germline V gene are SGHNT and YYREEE (reference sequence). Trimming left V 4 bases short and J 9 bases short, with 25 bases between. The CDR3 reads CASSKGTAGVIAAQYF. For the CDR3, the DNA is TGTGCCAGCAGCAAAGGGACAGCGGGGGTCATAGCGGCCCAGTACTTC.

This clone was observed once. The chain combines TRBV30 with TRBJ1-4, with D uncertain. The germline V gene encodes CDR1 GTSNPN and CDR2 SVGIG (reference sequence). This CDR3 contains 13 residues. The germline V and J ends were trimmed by 2 bases and 8 bases, with 12 bases remaining between them. The CDR3 coding sequence is TGTGCCTGGAGTCCCGGGGTCCGAGAAAAACTGTTTTTT. Translating gives CAWSPGVREKLFF.

This clone has a single count. V and J are TRBV6-1 and TRBJ2-1; 9 bases agree with TRBD2. CDR1 and CDR2 from the germline V gene are MNHNS and SASEGT. The CDR3 consists of 14 residues. The V segment lost 7 bases and the J segment 5 bases; nucleotides outside the gene matches: 6. The CDR3 DNA reads as TGTGCCAGCACCTGGGGACTAGCAAACAATGAGCAGTTCTTC. Its translation: CASTWGLANNEQFF.

The rearrangement uses TRBV6-5 and TRBJ2-7; D remains unclear. This CDR3 spans 14 amino acids. V was shortened by 4 bases and J by 2 bases, with 12 bases between the two germline ends. The germline V gene encodes CDR1 MNHEY and CDR2 SVGAGI. CDR3 residues: CASSSFEVAYEQYF. In nucleotides, the CDR3 is TGTGCCAGCAGTTCCTTCGAGGTCGCCTACGAGCAGTACTTC.

The chain is built from TRBV14 and TRBJ1-4, with D possibly TRBD1 on 6 matching bases. Germline lookup yields CDR1 SGHDN and CDR2 FVKESK. CDR3 length: 16 residues. Trimming shortened V by 0 bases and J by 7 bases, and 15 bases separated the two germline ends. CDR3 residues: CASSQDFGRGFEKLFF. CDR3 coding DNA: TGTGCCAGCAGCCAAGATTTCGGCAGGGGATTTGAAAAACTGTTTTTT.

On this clone itself: One junction end does not reproduce the germline sequence, and a read error may be involved. This chain links TRBV28 with TRBJ1-2, with TRBD1 identical over 8 bases. The CDR3 loop spans 12 amino acids. Germline V gene lookup returns CDR1 MDHEN and CDR2 SYDVKM. CDR3: CASSLQVRGLDF. DNA of the CDR3: TGTGCCAGCAGTTTACAGGTCAGGGGGCTAGACTTC.

The chain joins TRBV2 to TRBJ2-7; D is possibly TRBD1 (6 bases). Trimming took off 6 bases at V and 6 bases at J, with 12 bases between the two ends. The germline gives CDR1 SNHLY, CDR2 FYNNEI. This CDR3 has 12 residues. CDR3 coding DNA: TGTGCCAGCAGGCGAGGGGGTGGCGAGCAGTACTTC. Translating gives CASRRGGGEQYF.

This clone was seen a few times. The genes are TRBV30 and TRBJ1-5, with TRBD1 as a possible D gene (5 bases). The germline V gene has CDR1 GTSNPN and CDR2 SVGIG (reference sequence). This CDR3 region has 14 residues. Trimming cost V 1 base and J 6 bases, with 13 bases left between them. Here the CDR3 reads CAWSEGEHVQPQHF. The CDR3 DNA is TGTGCCTGGAGTGAAGGGGAACACGTTCAGCCCCAGCATTTT.

The chain links TRBV10-3 to TRBJ1-1; 9 bases match TRBD1. V shed 7 bases, J shed 6 bases, and the junction held 6 bases outside the gene matches. Germline loops: CDR1 ENHRY, CDR2 SYGVKD. The CDR3 runs to 13 residues. Here the CDR3 DNA reads TGTGCCATCACCGGGACAGGGATCGCTGAAGCTTTCTTT. It translates to CAITGTGIAEAFF.

This chain uses TRBV29-1 with TRBJ2-1, with 10 positions matching TRBD1. V shed 4 bases, J shed 5 bases, and the junction held 2 bases outside the gene matches. Looked up from germline, CDR1 is SQVTM and CDR2 is ANQGSEA. CDR3 size: 13 residues. The CDR3, as DNA: TGCAGCGTTGTAGGGACAGGGGACAATGAGCAGTTCTTC. It codes for CSVVGTGDNEQFF.

This clone came up once. The chain combines TRBV5-4 with TRBJ2-1, with D possibly being TRBD2 (7 bases). This CDR3 spans 14 amino acids. In germline, CDR1 is SGHNT, CDR2 YYREEE (reference sequence). Deletions cut 6 bases from V and 5 bases from J, with 15 bases between. DNA for the CDR3: TGTGCCAGCACCTGGACGGGGGGCAACAATGAGCAGTTCTTC. This gives the protein CASTWTGGNNEQFF.

The chain recombines TRBV6-1 with TRBJ1-1; tentatively, D is TRBD1 (6 bases). The CDR3 consists of 14 residues. V was trimmed by 4 bases and J by 1 base, leaving 10 bases between them. In germline, CDR1 is MNHNS, CDR2 SASEGT. The CDR3 loop is CASSAGTRNTEAFF. In nucleotides, the CDR3 is TGTGCCAGCAGTGCCGGGACAAGGAACACTGAAGCTTTCTTT.

This clone was detected once. DNA for the CDR3: TGTGCCAGCAGCTCACAGGTCGGGGGGGAGACCCAGTACTTC. Protein sequence: CASSSQVGGETQYF. The rearrangement links TRBV11-2 to TRBJ2-5; 7 bases align to TRBD2. Germline CDR1 and CDR2: SGHAT and FQNNGV. V shed 4 bases and J 5 bases; nucleotides not matched to a gene: 7. CDR3 length equals 14 residues.

CDR3 sequence: CASSPMGGDNEQFF. CDR3 coding DNA: TGCGCCAGCAGCCCGATGGGCGGGGACAATGAGCAGTTCTTC. The gene calls are TRBV5-1 and TRBJ2-1, with TRBD2 as a possible D gene (6 bases). Germline assignment: CDR1 SGHRS and CDR2 YFSETQ. The CDR3 runs to 14 residues. Trimming took 4 bases from V and 5 from J, leaving 13 bases between them.

This rearrangement joins TRBV5-1 to TRBJ2-7; 9 bases align to TRBD2. The CDR3 runs to 16 residues. Germline assignment: CDR1 SGHRS and CDR2 YFSETQ. The trim removed 0 bases at V and 0 bases at J, leaving 4 bases unmatched. In DNA form, the CDR3 reads TGCGCCAGCAGCTTGGTTTTGCGGGGGGGCTCCTACGAGCAGTACTTC. Protein product: CASSLVLRGGSYEQYF.

J is TRBJ2-3 and V is TRBV6-5; 7 positions match TRBD2. The CDR3 contains 14 residues. The junction had 3 bases not matched to a gene; V was cut back by 2 bases and J by 4 bases. From germline, CDR1 is MNHEY and CDR2 SVGAGI. The CDR3 DNA sequence: TGTGCCAGCAGTTACGGGAGGGTCCCAGATACGCAGTATTTT. Translated: CASSYGRVPDTQYF.

This clone occurred once. The chain employs TRBV2 and TRBJ1-2, with D possibly TRBD1 on 5 matching bases. This CDR3 is 13 amino acids long. The germline V and J ends were trimmed by 6 bases and 7 bases, with 15 bases remaining between them. Germline CDR1 SNHLY, CDR2 FYNNEI. CDR3 loop: CASREGITGGYTF. CDR3 in DNA: TGTGCCAGCAGGGAGGGGATCACGGGTGGCTACACCTTC.

The chain combines TRBV19 with TRBJ1-5, with D possibly TRBD1 on 5 matching bases. V lost 7 bases and J lost 7, with 14 bases in between. CDR1 and CDR2 from the germline V gene are LNHDA and SQIVND (reference sequence). The CDR3 extends over 13 amino acids. The CDR3 DNA sequence: TGTGCCAGTACCCCAGGGATTAACCAGCCCCAGCATTTT. Its protein is CASTPGINQPQHF. The whole variable domain, filled in from reference TRBV19 and TRBJ1-5, reads DGGITQSPKYLFRKEGQNVTLSCEQNLNHDAMYWYRQDPGQGLRLIYYSQIVNDFQKGDIAEGYSVSREKKESFPLTVTSAQKNPTAFYLCASTPGINQPQHFGDGTRLSIL.

This sequence joins TRBV7-2 and TRBJ2-7, with 7 bases lining up with TRBD1. The CDR3 consists of 15 residues. Germline CDR1 SGHTA, CDR2 FQGNSA. Trimming cost V 2 bases and J 0 bases; bases outside gene matches: 4. Here the CDR3 DNA reads TGTGCCAGCAGCTTACAGGGACAGAGCTCCTACGAGCAGTACTTC. Encoded protein: CASSLQGQSSYEQYF.

This sequence joins TRBV27 and TRBJ1-2; possibly TRBD1 for D (5 bases). CDR3 length: 15 amino acids. The germline CDR1 and CDR2 sequences are MNHEY and SMNVEV (reference sequence). Deletions cut 2 bases from V and 0 bases from J, with 10 bases between. The CDR3 region is CASSLRGLTNYGYTF. The CDR3 DNA reads TGTGCCAGCAGTTTACGGGGGTTAACTAACTATGGCTACACCTTC.

The chain recombines TRBV2 with TRBJ1-5; TRBD1 agrees at 9 bases. The ends lost 6 bases at V and 3 bases at J; junction bases unmatched: 6. This CDR3 has 15 residues. Germline CDR1 and CDR2: SNHLY and FYNNEI. Here the CDR3 reads CASSAGTGLNQPQHF. CDR3 sequence (DNA): TGTGCCAGCAGCGCCGGGACAGGGCTCAATCAGCCCCAGCATTTT.

The rearrangement joins TRBV6-5 to TRBJ2-1; a weak D match, TRBD1 (5 bases). This CDR3 region has 12 residues. Trimming removed 6 bases from V and 7 bases from J, with 10 bases in between. Germline loops: CDR1 MNHEY, CDR2 SVGAGI. The CDR3, as DNA: TGTGCCAGCAGGGACACTATAAATGAGCAGTTCTTC. Its translation: CASRDTINEQFF.

This chain links TRBV5-1 with TRBJ1-1; 7 bases are shared with TRBD1. CDR1 and CDR2 (germline): SGHRS, YFSETQ. The J segment lost 5 bases and the V segment lost 4 bases, leaving 5 bases of the junction unmatched. This CDR3 contains 13 residues. The CDR3 reads CASSAGQRTEAFF. CDR3 DNA sequence: TGCGCCAGCAGCGCGGGACAGCGAACTGAAGCTTTCTTT.